The T cell receptor (beta chain) described here comes from a study of blood T cell repertoires in COVID-19. Of note for this clone: The same CDR3 also results from other DNA sequences found in this sample.

CDR3 size: 13 residues. Per the germline V gene, CDR1 is SQVTM and CDR2 is ANQGSEA. V lost 6 bases, J lost 4 bases, and 15 bases lay in between. The repertoire was sequenced with immunoSEQ multiplex PCR; TCRdb's copy has only in-frame clones and lacks some. The data show 60,000 to 75,000 clones, around 86% seen once. Sample: peripheral blood. The receptor was isolated from a man aged 50 to 59 with active COVID-19. The gene calls are TRBV29-1 and TRBJ1-1; D uncertain. Here the CDR3 DNA reads TGCAGCGTCGTGGGAGGGCCCCCCACTGAAGCTTTCTTT. Its protein is CSVVGGPPTEAFF. Combining the CDR3 with reference TRBV29-1 and TRBJ1-1 gives the whole variable domain SAVISQKPSRDICQRGTSLTIQCQVDSQVTMMFWYRQQPGQSLTLIATANQGSEATYESGFVIDKFPISRPNLTFSTLTVSNMSPEDSSIYLCSVVGGPPTEAFFGQGTRLTVV.